These 32 T cell receptor beta chains originate from one sample sequenced in a study of OX40 agonist ivuxolimab in advanced cancers. Repertoires were generated with immunoSEQ multiplex PCR, while TCRdb's copy carries only in-frame clones and drops some. The table has about 45,000 clones, just over 90% seen once. Sequenced here: CD4+ or CD8+ T cells sorted from blood, sampled in a trial of the OX40 agonist ivuxolimab. The receptors derive from an adult with an advanced solid tumor such as melanoma, head and neck, liver or kidney cancer.

A note on this clone: An end of the junction does not agree with germline; a read error may underlie this. The chain carries TRBV10-3 and TRBJ2-1; 13 bases map to TRBD2. This CDR3 region has 14 residues. Germline V gene sequence: CDR1 ENHRY, CDR2 SYGVKD. The CDR3 loop is CAISDIGTSGERFF. For the CDR3, the DNA is TGTGCCATCAGTGACATTGGGACTAGCGGGGAGCGGTTCTTC.

This rearrangement joins TRBV7-8 to TRBJ2-1; no definite D call. The V end was cut by 1 base, the J end by 10 bases, with 5 bases between. Germline loops: CDR1 SGHVS, CDR2 FQNEAQ. This CDR3 contains 11 residues. The CDR3 nucleotides are TGTGCCAGCAGCTTAGACGGGGAGCAGTTCTTC. Translation: CASSLDGEQFF. Full variable domain (outside the CDR3, taken from reference TRBV7-8 and TRBJ2-1): GAGVSQSPRYKVAKRGQDVALRCDPISGHVSLFWYQQALGQGPEFLTYFQNEAQLDKSGLPSDRFFAERPEGSVSTLKIQRTQQEDSAVYLCASSLDGEQFFGPGTRLTVL.

The V call is TRBV11-2, the J call TRBJ2-7; tentatively, D is TRBD2 (5 bases). V shed 4 bases and J shed 1 base, with 5 bases lying between them. Germline CDR1 SGHAT, CDR2 FQNNGV. The CDR3 runs 12 residues. CDR3 coding DNA: TGTGCCAGCAGCTGGAGGTCCTACGAGCAGTACTTC. It encodes CASSWRSYEQYF.

The rearrangement links TRBV6-5 to TRBJ2-5, with D tentatively TRBD1 (6 bases). V dropped 8 bases and J dropped 0 bases, with 7 bases sitting between them. The CDR3 contains 12 residues. Germline CDR1 reads MNHEY; CDR2 reads SVGAGI. The CDR3 is CASGGNQETQYF. The CDR3 DNA sequence: TGTGCCAGCGGGGGCAACCAAGAGACCCAGTACTTC.

This clone was detected a few times. The chain carries TRBV15 and TRBJ1-5; TRBD1 is a possible D gene (5 bases). Germline lookup yields CDR1 LNHNV and CDR2 YYDKDF (reference sequence). V lost 0 bases and J lost 0, with 6 bases in between. The CDR3 sequence is 15 residues long. This CDR3 is CATSRDGGSNQPQHF. The CDR3 DNA reads as TGTGCCACCAGCAGAGACGGGGGTAGCAATCAGCCCCAGCATTTT.

This rearrangement joins TRBV19 to TRBJ2-2, with D possibly matching TRBD2 (6 bases). The V gene lost 2 bases and the J gene lost 5 bases, with 12 bases spanning the gap. The germline V gene encodes CDR1 LNHDA and CDR2 SQIVND (reference sequence). This CDR3 is built from 15 residues. CDR3 coding DNA: TGTGCCAGTAGTATAATTCTCGGGGGAACCGGGGAGCTGTTTTTT. Protein product: CASSIILGGTGELFF.

The chain employs TRBV7-2 and TRBJ2-7; D tentatively reads TRBD1 or TRBD2 (7 bases each). V lost 6 bases to trimming and J lost 3 bases, with 12 bases between them. This CDR3 has 13 residues. Per the germline V gene, CDR1 is SGHTA and CDR2 is FQGNSA. CDR3 DNA sequence: TGTGCCAGCAGATCAGGGGGGGACTACGAGCAGTACTTC. Translation gives CASRSGGDYEQYF.

This clone has a handful of counts. This rearrangement joins TRBV29-1 to TRBJ2-1; 12 bases map to TRBD2. Per the germline V gene, CDR1 is SQVTM and CDR2 is ANQGSEA. CDR3 length: 18 amino acids. V lost 5 bases to trimming and J lost 5 bases; unmatched junction nucleotides: 16. The DNA for the CDR3 is TGCAGCGTTACCACCGGGACTAGCGGGCCAAAGGGAAACAATGAGCAGTTCTTC. It translates to CSVTTGTSGPKGNNEQFF.

The rearrangement joins TRBV6-1 to TRBJ2-4, with 11 bases lining up with TRBD1. In germline, CDR1 is MNHNS, CDR2 SASEGT. The V gene end was trimmed by 2 bases and the J gene end by 0 bases; junction bases not matched to a gene: 6. The CDR3 is made up of 18 amino acids. Here the CDR3 reads CASSEKGGQGAAKNIQYF. The CDR3 DNA follows: TGTGCCAGCAGTGAAAAAGGCGGACAGGGGGCAGCCAAAAACATTCAGTACTTC.

This chain uses TRBV1 with TRBJ1-6. TRBV1 is a known pseudogene. This CDR3 has 16 amino acids. The CDR3 reads CTSSPTPREGNSPLHF. The CDR3 DNA is TGCACCAGCAGCCCCACTCCCAGGGAGGGTAATTCACCCCTCCACTTT.

About this clone: Other nucleotide sequences in the sample specify the same CDR3. The chain uses TRBV27 and TRBJ1-1; weak D call: TRBD1 (6 bases). The V and J ends lost 2 bases and 0 bases respectively, with 7 bases between them. The germline CDR1 and CDR2 sequences are MNHEY and SMNVEV (reference sequence). The CDR3 contains 14 residues. The CDR3 region has the DNA TGTGCCAGCAGTTTAGGGGGCATGAACACTGAAGCTTTCTTT. Its translation: CASSLGGMNTEAFF.

Concerning this clone: The sample has other DNA sequences that encode this CDR3 too. V gene TRBV5-4 combines with J gene TRBJ2-7, with D maybe TRBD2 (5 bases). The V gene lost 4 bases and the J gene lost 0 bases, with 11 bases spanning the gap. The germline V gene has CDR1 SGHNT and CDR2 YYREEE (reference sequence). The CDR3 is 14 residues long. Here the CDR3 reads CASSLSGSSYEQYF. The CDR3 DNA reads as TGTGCCAGCAGCCTCTCGGGAAGCTCCTACGAGCAGTACTTC.

This clone turned up a few times. The chain couples TRBV19 to TRBJ1-5; D possibly corresponds to TRBD1 (5 bases). Deletions cut 5 bases from V and 2 bases from J, with 13 bases between. This CDR3 has 15 residues. From germline, CDR1 is LNHDA and CDR2 SQIVND (reference sequence). In DNA, the CDR3 is TGTGCCAGTAGTTGGGGCCCACGGGGCAATCAGCCCCAGCATTTT. The encoded protein is CASSWGPRGNQPQHF.

This clone was detected only a few times. DNA for the CDR3: TGTGCCAGCAGCGCCACGCTTCTCGGGGCCCAGCATTTT. It encodes CASSATLLGAQHF. The chain recombines TRBV9 with TRBJ1-5; no clear D gene. Germline-derived CDR1 and CDR2 are SGDLS and YYNGEE. V gave up 3 bases and J gave up 11 bases, with 15 bases separating them. The CDR3 is made up of 13 amino acids.

The CDR3 is CASSLDAAPNTGELFF. The CDR3 nucleotides read TGTGCCAGCAGCTTAGATGCGGCACCGAACACCGGGGAGCTGTTTTTT. This sequence joins TRBV7-6 and TRBJ2-2; D not resolved. V was pared by 1 base and J by 0 bases, with 9 bases between. Germline-derived CDR1 and CDR2 are SGHVS and FNYEAQ. The CDR3 has 16 residues.

The J gene is TRBJ2-7, the V gene TRBV15, with a possible D match to TRBD2 (5 bases). From germline, CDR1 is LNHNV and CDR2 YYDKDF (reference sequence). Trimming left V 0 bases short and J 2 bases short, with 8 bases between. The CDR3 is made up of 14 amino acids. The CDR3 sequence is CATSRDRGTYEQYF. The CDR3 coding sequence is TGTGCCACCAGCAGAGATCGGGGTACCTACGAGCAGTACTTC.

The gene calls are TRBV7-9 and TRBJ2-5; the D call may be TRBD1 or TRBD2 (5 bases each). Between the trimmed V and J ends, which lost 6 bases and 5 bases, there was a span of 19 bases. The germline gives CDR1 SEHNR, CDR2 FQNEAQ (reference sequence). The CDR3 spans 15 residues. The CDR3 coding sequence is TGTGCCAGCAGTCCCACCGGGGCCCTTCTTGAGACCCAGTACTTC. It translates to CASSPTGALLETQYF.

The V and J genes are TRBV6-5 and TRBJ2-1, with 8 bases that match TRBD1. CDR3 length: 16 amino acids. V lost 2 bases to trimming and J lost 5 bases; unmatched junction nucleotides: 8. Germline CDR1 is MNHEY and CDR2 is SVGAGI. The chain's CDR3 is CASSYSGQGLNNEQFF. DNA of the CDR3: TGTGCCAGCAGTTACAGTGGACAGGGATTAAACAATGAGCAGTTCTTC.

The chain joins TRBV11-3 to TRBJ1-6; D is ambiguous. Germline lookup yields CDR1 SGHNT and CDR2 YENEEA. V was trimmed by 3 bases and J by 8 bases, leaving 8 bases between them. The CDR3 extends over 13 amino acids. CDR3 sequence reads: CASSFFMDSPLHF. CDR3 nucleotide sequence: TGTGCCAGCAGCTTTTTTATGGATTCACCCCTCCACTTT.

V usage is TRBV27 and J usage is TRBJ2-1; D remains ambiguous. The V and J ends lost 2 bases and 3 bases respectively, with 11 bases between them. Germline V CDR1 and CDR2: MNHEY, SMNVEV (reference sequence). This CDR3 has 15 amino acids. The CDR3 nucleotides read TGTGCCAGCAGTTTAACACACCTCCTCTACAATGAGCAGTTCTTC. It is translated as CASSLTHLLYNEQFF.

This clone turned up a few times. This rearrangement joins TRBV5-5 to TRBJ1-1; D ambiguous. The CDR3 loop spans 12 amino acids. Per germline, CDR1 SGHKS and CDR2 YYEKEE (reference sequence). The germline V and J ends were trimmed by 4 bases and 0 bases, with 4 bases remaining between them. The CDR3, as DNA: TGTGCCAGCAGCCACCTGAACACTGAAGCTTTCTTT. Translation gives CASSHLNTEAFF.

In this sample, this clone turned up once. The gene calls are TRBV30 and TRBJ2-2; 10 bases line up with TRBD1. V was pared by 5 bases and J by 11 bases, with 2 bases of the junction left unmatched. The germline V gene encodes CDR1 GTSNPN and CDR2 SVGIG (reference sequence). The CDR3 is made up of 11 amino acids. CDR3 sequence reads: CAWRQGAELFF. The DNA of the CDR3 is TGTGCCTGGCGACAGGGGGCAGAGCTGTTTTTT.

This clone was picked up one time. V and J are TRBV7-6 and TRBJ1-3; D may be TRBD1 (5 bases). Trimming pared 5 bases from V and 4 bases from J, leaving 30 bases between. Germline V gene lookup returns CDR1 SGHVS and CDR2 FNYEAQ. The CDR3 is 20 residues long. The DNA of the CDR3 is TGTGCCAGCAGCCCCCCATCCGGGGCCTCCCCCCGGGGAGTGGGAAACACCATATATTTT. It codes for CASSPPSGASPRGVGNTIYF.

The V and J genes are TRBV6-5 and TRBJ2-7, with D tentatively TRBD2 (5 bases). This CDR3 comprises 13 residues. From germline, CDR1 is MNHEY and CDR2 SVGAGI. The germline V and J ends were trimmed by 5 bases and 6 bases, with 14 bases remaining between them. CDR3 protein: CASSLVSRAEQYF. CDR3 DNA sequence: TGTGCCAGCAGTCTGGTGTCGAGGGCCGAGCAGTACTTC.

The V gene is TRBV4-2, the J gene TRBJ2-3; no clear D. The V and J ends lost 6 bases and 4 bases respectively, with 5 bases between them. The CDR3 loop spans 11 amino acids. Germline CDR1 reads LGHNA; CDR2 reads YNFKEQ. CDR3 loop: CASSYSDTQYF. In DNA form, the CDR3 reads TGTGCCAGCAGTTACTCAGATACGCAGTATTTT.

The gene calls are TRBV5-1 and TRBJ2-2, with a weak D call TRBD2 (5 bases). The CDR3 contains 16 residues. Between the trimmed V and J ends, which lost 0 bases and 2 bases, there was a span of 11 bases. Per the germline V gene, CDR1 is SGHRS and CDR2 is YFSETQ. Written as DNA, the CDR3 is TGCGCCAGCAGCTTGGACGACTACAGTAACACCGGGGAGCTGTTTTTT. As protein: CASSLDDYSNTGELFF.

This clone was observed a single time. This chain links TRBV7-6 with TRBJ2-1; D is uncertain. Germline V gene lookup returns CDR1 SGHVS and CDR2 FNYEAQ. Trimming pared 0 bases from V and 10 bases from J, leaving 7 bases between. CDR3 length equals 12 residues. The CDR3 DNA sequence: TGTGCCAGCAGCTTAGCGAGCAACGAGCAGTTCTTC. This sequence encodes CASSLASNEQFF.

V usage is TRBV9 and J usage is TRBJ1-6; possibly TRBD1 for D (5 bases). V lost 4 bases, J lost 8 bases, and 16 bases lay in between. This CDR3 is built from 15 residues. Per the germline V gene, CDR1 is SGDLS and CDR2 is YYNGEE. CDR3 amino acids: CASSQVVDRDSPLHF. In DNA form, the CDR3 reads TGTGCCAGCAGCCAAGTCGTCGACAGAGATTCACCCCTCCACTTT.

The V call is TRBV5-6, the J call TRBJ2-2; D gene ambiguous. The V and J ends lost 0 bases and 0 bases respectively, with 6 bases between them. Germline V gives CDR1 SGHDT, CDR2 YYEEEE. The CDR3 loop spans 15 amino acids. CDR3 region: CASSLEAPNTGELFF. The CDR3 coding sequence is TGTGCCAGCAGCTTGGAAGCTCCGAACACCGGGGAGCTGTTTTTT.

The V gene is TRBV5-1, the J gene TRBJ2-1; D unresolved. V lost 5 bases and J lost 5, with 8 bases in between. The CDR3 has 12 amino acids. Germline CDR1 and CDR2: SGHRS and YFSETQ. The CDR3 nucleotides read TGCGCCAGCAGTGTGGGTAACAATGAGCAGTTCTTC. It yields the protein CASSVGNNEQFF.

Only one count was recorded for this clone. V is TRBV7-9 and J is TRBJ2-7; 7 bases match TRBD1. CDR1 and CDR2 from the germline V gene are SEHNR and FQNEAQ (reference sequence). CDR3 size: 16 residues. V was pared by 6 bases and J by 0 bases, with 11 bases of the junction left unmatched. CDR3 nucleotides: TGTGCCAGCAGTCCCGCCGGGACAGCTAACTCCTACGAGCAGTACTTC. Residues: CASSPAGTANSYEQYF.

The gene calls are TRBV11-2 and TRBJ2-7, with 8 bases aligning to TRBD1. Unmatched junction bases numbered 1, after V lost 5 bases and J lost 1 base. The CDR3 sequence is 13 residues long. Per germline, CDR1 SGHAT and CDR2 FQNNGV. CDR3 amino acids: CASSRQGSYEQYF. CDR3 sequence (DNA): TGTGCCAGCAGCCGACAGGGGTCCTACGAGCAGTACTTC.